This is a list of T cell receptor beta chains from one sample in a study of OX40 agonist ivuxolimab in advanced cancers. Generated by immunoSEQ multiplex PCR, the TCRdb table keeps only in-frame clones and is missing some. Of 35,000 to 45,000 clones in the sample, 80% to 90% were seen once. The sequencing used CD4+ or CD8+ T cells sorted from blood, collected in a trial of the OX40 agonist ivuxolimab. These receptor sequences come from an adult with an advanced solid tumor such as melanoma, head and neck, liver or kidney cancer. The CDR3 runs from the conserved cysteine through the conserved F or W. A D gene is named only where the DNA matches it firmly. Part of the rows lack a size; the others show once, few, many or a class for expanded clones.

TRBJ1-1	NA	NA	TRBV12-5	CASGLTLDYTEAFF	TGTGCTAGTGGTTTGACCCTCGATTACACTGAAGCTTTCTTT
TRBJ2-7	NA	NA	TRBV7-2	CASSLSLLSYEQYF	TGTGCCAGCAGCTTATCCCTCTTATCCTACGAGCAGTACTTC
TRBJ2-6	NA	NA	TRBV30	CAWSRGDGANVLTF	TGTGCCTGGAGTCGGGGAGATGGGGCCAACGTCCTGACTTTC
TRBJ2-5	NA	TRBD1	TRBV5-4	CASSPKTGQETQYF	TGTGCCAGCAGCCCGAAGACAGGGCAAGAGACCCAGTACTTC
TRBJ2-5	NA	NA	TRBV7-2	CASSLAASSRGWETQYF	TGTGCCAGCAGCTTAGCGGCCTCTAGCAGGGGATGGGAGACCCAGTACTTC
TRBJ2-5	NA	NA	TRBV30	CAWSLDTIETQYF	TGTGCCTGGAGTCTCGACACCATTGAGACCCAGTACTTC
TRBJ1-5	NA	NA	TRBV18	CASSPPGDSRQPQHF	TGTGCCAGCTCACCACCTGGGGACTCTCGGCAGCCCCAGCATTTT
TRBJ1-5	NA	TRBD1	TRBV7-3	CAKERGPQPQHF	TGTGCTAAAGAGAGGGGGCCTCAGCCCCAGCATTTT
TRBJ2-7	NA	NA	TRBV6-1	CASREQGNYEQYF	TGTGCCAGCAGGGAACAGGGAAACTACGAGCAGTACTTC
TRBJ1-1	NA	TRBD1	TRBV16	CASSQSGQGETEAFF	TGTGCCAGCAGCCAATCAGGACAGGGGGAAACTGAAGCTTTCTTT
TRBJ1-1	NA	NA	TRBV9	CASSVFPGGTEAFF	TGTGCCAGCAGCGTCTTTCCTGGGGGGACTGAAGCTTTCTTT
TRBJ1-5	once	NA	TRBV6-1	CASSGGTDSNQPQHF	TGTGCCAGCAGTGGTGGGACGGATAGCAATCAGCCCCAGCATTTT
TRBJ1-6	NA	NA	TRBV7-2	CASSLGGTSSPLHF	TGTGCCAGCAGCTTAGGGGGGACGAGTTCACCCCTCCACTTT
TRBJ1-3	NA	NA	TRBV7-2	CASSPGGNTIYF	TGTGCCAGCAGCCCGGGTGGAAACACCATATATTTT
TRBJ2-3	NA	NA	TRBV6-6	CASSYGAEVGDTQYF	TGTGCCAGCAGTTACGGAGCGGAGGTCGGGGATACGCAGTATTTT
TRBJ1-3	NA	NA	TRBV6-1	CASSEGPAHSGNTIYF	TGTGCCAGCAGTGAAGGACCGGCCCACTCTGGAAACACCATATATTTT
TRBJ2-1	NA	TRBD1	TRBV6-4	CASSDSATGGYNEQFF	TGTGCCAGCAGTGACTCCGCGACAGGGGGGTACAATGAGCAGTTCTTC
TRBJ2-2	once	NA	TRBV7-8	CASSLNLGENTGELFF	TGTGCCAGCAGCTTAAATTTAGGAGAGAACACCGGGGAGCTGTTTTTT
TRBJ1-1	once	NA	TRBV10-3	CAIRKGGDTEAFF	TGTGCCATCAGAAAAGGCGGGGACACTGAAGCTTTCTTT
TRBJ1-1	NA	NA	TRBV30	CAWGRGMNTEAFF	TGTGCCTGGGGCAGGGGCATGAACACTGAAGCTTTCTTT
TRBJ2-1	once	TRBD2	TRBV10-1	CASSAPAGGGYNEQFF	TGCGCCAGCAGTGCTCCAGCGGGAGGGGGCTACAATGAGCAGTTCTTC
TRBJ2-5	NA	TRBD2	TRBV7-3	CASSLTGLAGTQYF	TGTGCCAGCAGCTTAACGGGACTAGCAGGGACCCAGTACTTC
TRBJ2-3	NA	NA	TRBV19	CASSISSTGTDTQYF	TGTGCCAGTAGTATAAGCTCGACTGGCACAGATACGCAGTATTTT
TRBJ2-7	NA	TRBD2	TRBV4-2	CASSQDYGGFPYEQYF	TGTGCCAGCAGCCAAGATTACGGGGGGTTTCCCTACGAGCAGTACTTC
TRBJ2-7	NA	NA	TRBV6-1	CASVPRLSLYEQYF	TGTGCCAGCGTACCCAGGCTTTCACTCTACGAGCAGTACTTC
TRBJ2-1	NA	NA	TRBV6-6	CASSYSSAEQFF	TGTGCCAGCAGTTACTCCAGCGCTGAGCAGTTCTTC
TRBJ1-4	NA	TRBD1	TRBV6-6	CASTHRGINEKLFF	TGTGCCAGCACTCACAGGGGGATTAATGAAAAACTGTTTTTT
TRBJ1-1	few	NA	TRBV7-9	CAFEAGASNTEAFF	TGTGCCTTCGAGGCGGGGGCGTCGAACACTGAAGCTTTCTTT
TRBJ1-1	NA	NA	TRBV7-2	CASSLVAPSVGNTEAFF	TGTGCCAGCAGCTTAGTTGCCCCCTCTGTGGGAAACACTGAAGCTTTCTTT
TRBJ1-6	once	NA	TRBV5-4	CASSRGGPAPLHF	TGTGCCAGCAGCCGCGGGGGTCCGGCACCCCTCCACTTT
TRBJ2-3	NA	TRBD2	TRBV29-1	CSVGRTSGTDTQYF	TGCAGCGTCGGGAGGACTAGTGGCACAGATACGCAGTATTTT
TRBJ2-2	NA	NA	TRBV19	CASSIRSGSRTGELFF	TGTGCCAGTAGTATAAGGTCAGGGAGTAGAACCGGGGAGCTGTTTTTT
TRBJ1-4	NA	NA	TRBV6-6	CASSRDGNNEKLFF	TGTGCCAGCAGTCGGGACGGGAATAATGAAAAACTGTTTTTT
TRBJ1-2	NA	TRBD1	TRBV11-2	CASSPAGTANYGYTF	TGTGCCAGCAGCCCGGCCGGGACAGCGAACTATGGCTACACCTTC
TRBJ2-1	NA	NA	TRBV7-2	CASSPQLGAPFYNEQFF	TGTGCCAGCAGCCCTCAGTTGGGGGCCCCCTTCTACAATGAGCAGTTCTTC